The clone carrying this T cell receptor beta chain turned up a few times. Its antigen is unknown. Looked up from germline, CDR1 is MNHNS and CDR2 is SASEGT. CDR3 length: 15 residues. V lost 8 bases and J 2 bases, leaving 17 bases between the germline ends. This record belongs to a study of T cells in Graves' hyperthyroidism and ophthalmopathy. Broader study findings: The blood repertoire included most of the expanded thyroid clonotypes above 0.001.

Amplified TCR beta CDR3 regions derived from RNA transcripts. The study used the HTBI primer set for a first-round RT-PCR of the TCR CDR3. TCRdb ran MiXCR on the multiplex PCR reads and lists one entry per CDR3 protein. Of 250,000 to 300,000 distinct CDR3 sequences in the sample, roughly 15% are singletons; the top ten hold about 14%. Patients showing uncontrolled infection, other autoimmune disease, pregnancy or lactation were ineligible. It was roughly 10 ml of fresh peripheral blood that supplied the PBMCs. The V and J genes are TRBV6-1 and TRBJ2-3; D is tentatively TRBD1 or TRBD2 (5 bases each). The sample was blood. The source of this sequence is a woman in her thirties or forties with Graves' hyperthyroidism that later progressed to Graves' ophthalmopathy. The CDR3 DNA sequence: TGTGCCAGCGGGGGTACAACTACAGTCACAGATACGCAGTATTTT. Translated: CASGGTTTVTDTQYF.